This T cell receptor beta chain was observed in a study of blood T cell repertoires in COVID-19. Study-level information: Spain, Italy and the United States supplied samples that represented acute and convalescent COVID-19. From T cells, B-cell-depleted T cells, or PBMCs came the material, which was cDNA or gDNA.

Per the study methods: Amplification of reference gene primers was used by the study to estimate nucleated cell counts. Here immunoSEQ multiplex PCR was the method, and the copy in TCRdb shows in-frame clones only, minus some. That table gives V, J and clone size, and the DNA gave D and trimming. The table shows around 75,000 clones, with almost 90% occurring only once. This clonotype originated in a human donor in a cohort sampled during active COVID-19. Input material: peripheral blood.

CDR3 residues: CASSLSGLSLAKNIQYF. In nucleotides, the CDR3 is TGTGCCAGCAGTTTAAGCGGCCTTAGTTTGGCCAAAAACATTCAGTACTTC. V usage is TRBV28 and J usage is TRBJ2-4; a possible D gene is TRBD2 (5 bases). The V end was cut by 2 bases, the J end by 1 base, with 15 bases between. Germline CDR1 reads MDHEN; CDR2 reads SYDVKM. CDR3 length: 17 amino acids.